This T cell receptor (beta chain) originates from a study of blood T cell repertoires in COVID-19. After removal of 5 bases from V and 1 base from J, the junction contained 4 bases not matched to a gene. The CDR3 totals 14 residues. Germline V gives CDR1 SEHNR, CDR2 FQNEAQ (reference sequence). The table came from immunoSEQ multiplex PCR; TCRdb's copy has only in-frame clones and leaves some out. The sample contains about 420,000 clones, around 90% of which appear only once. The source material was peripheral blood. The chain uses TRBV7-9 and TRBJ1-1; 7 bases line up with TRBD1. The TCR sequence derives from a young man with COVID-19, enrolled during active disease. For the CDR3, the DNA is TGTGCCAGCAGCCCGGGGACAGCGAACACTGAAGCTTTCTTT. Encoded protein: CASSPGTANTEAFF.